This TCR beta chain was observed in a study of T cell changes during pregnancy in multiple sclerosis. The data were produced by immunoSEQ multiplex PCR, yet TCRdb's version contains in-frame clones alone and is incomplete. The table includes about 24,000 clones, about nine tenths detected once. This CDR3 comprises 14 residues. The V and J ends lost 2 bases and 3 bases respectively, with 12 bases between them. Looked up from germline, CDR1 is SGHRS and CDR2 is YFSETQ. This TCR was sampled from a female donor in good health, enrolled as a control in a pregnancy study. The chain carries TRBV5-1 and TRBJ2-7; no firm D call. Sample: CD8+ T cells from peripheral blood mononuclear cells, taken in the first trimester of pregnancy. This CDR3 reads CASSFAEIGYEQYF. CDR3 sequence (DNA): TGCGCCAGCAGCTTTGCGGAGATCGGCTACGAGCAGTACTTC.